This T cell receptor (beta chain) was identified during a study of shared clonotypes between healthy human individuals. Study-level results: Estimated richness values were generally larger in naive subsets than in memory subsets. Non-shared clonotypes had lower generation probabilities than clonotypes shared by all four sorted-subset donors. Sorted-subset sequencing was shown by rarefaction to be incomplete despite large depth.

Sorted-subset replicate PCR reactions contained approximately 190 ng DNA, corresponding to roughly 29,000 T cell genomes. Data came from immunoSEQ multiplex PCR; TCRdb stores just in-frame clones and leaves some out. The sample holds around 1,900,000 clones; 85% to 95% are singletons and the top ten take roughly 1.7%. This clone was counted once. What it recognizes is unknown. Naive CD8 cells comprised CD45RO-negative, CCR7-positively selected cells, excluding terminally differentiated effector memory CD45RA+ cells. Sequencing input: naive CD8+ T cells from PBMCs. This TCR was sampled from a man in his late teens or twenties in good health. Some clones in this sample may be carry-over from other donors' samples.

The CDR3, as DNA: TGTGCCAGCAGCGCCGGAGGCGCGGGAGGAAAGGCGTACAATGAGCAGTTCTTC. Residues: CASSAGGAGGKAYNEQFF. This chain uses TRBV9 with TRBJ2-1; 8 bases line up with TRBD2. With 3 bases clipped from V and 4 bases from J, the junction kept 15 bases outside the gene matches. The CDR3 is 18 amino acids. Germline-derived CDR1 and CDR2 are SGDLS and YYNGEE.